The 28 T cell receptor beta chains below were found in one sample sequenced in a study of OX40 agonist ivuxolimab in advanced cancers. Library preparation was by the immunoSEQ multiplex PCR assay. TCRdb re-hosts the immuneACCESS table, in-frame sequences only. Its copies lack some clones; in the studies checked, an unresolved V gene accounts for under half of them, and the cause for the rest is not known. The sample table records approximately 22,000 clones; 84% of these occur just once. The ten largest clones add up to around a third of the sample. This sample comprised CD4+ or CD8+ T cells sorted from blood, obtained in a trial of the OX40 agonist ivuxolimab. All receptors come from an adult with an advanced solid tumor such as melanoma, head and neck, liver or kidney cancer.

This clone was recorded only once. V is TRBV28 and J is TRBJ2-7, with a possible D match to TRBD1 (6 bases). Trimming took off 2 bases at V and 4 bases at J, with 6 bases between the two ends. The CDR3 has 12 amino acids. CDR1 is MDHEN and CDR2 is SYDVKM in the germline V gene. The CDR3 DNA reads TGTGCCAGCAGTTTAGGACAGTACGAGCAGTACTTC. This sequence encodes CASSLGQYEQYF. Complete variable domain (other parts from reference TRBV28 and TRBJ2-7): DVKVTQSSRYLVKRTGEKVFLECVQDMDHENMFWYRQDPGLGLRLIYFSYDVKMKEKGDIPEGYSVSREKKERFSLILESASTNQTSMYLCASSLGQYEQYFGPGTRLTVT.

The rearrangement links TRBV7-9 to TRBJ2-7; D uncertain. The V and J ends lost 2 bases and 0 bases respectively, with 14 bases between them. The CDR3 spans 16 residues. Germline CDR1 and CDR2: SEHNR and FQNEAQ (reference sequence). The CDR3 DNA reads as TGTGCCAGCAGCTTAAGCTTCGGTCTGGACTCCTACGAGCAGTACTTC. Translation: CASSLSFGLDSYEQYF.

The rearrangement uses TRBV28 and TRBJ2-7; tentative D call: TRBD1 (5 bases). The V end lost 7 bases, the J end lost 6 bases, and 16 bases lay between the germline ends. The germline V gene encodes CDR1 MDHEN and CDR2 SYDVKM. This CDR3 region has 13 residues. This chain's CDR3 is CASTILDSPEQYF. Written as DNA, the CDR3 is TGTGCCAGCACCATCCTCGACAGCCCCGAGCAGTACTTC.

This sequence joins TRBV6-5 and TRBJ2-7; 8 bases map to TRBD1. CDR1 and CDR2 from the germline V gene are MNHEY and SVGAGI. The CDR3 has 14 residues. With V trimmed by 10 bases and J by 2 bases, 10 bases remained unmatched. The CDR3 protein is CAIGTQGGPYEQYF. CDR3 in DNA: TGTGCCATCGGGACACAGGGGGGCCCCTACGAGCAGTACTTC.

The genes are TRBV5-4 and TRBJ1-3, with TRBD1 as a possible D gene (5 bases). Germline V CDR1 and CDR2: SGHNT, YYREEE (reference sequence). Trimming took 2 bases from V and 4 from J, leaving 13 bases between them. There are 15 residues in the CDR3. The CDR3, as DNA: TGTGCCAGCAGCTTCCCGGGGGGGGGAGGAAACACCATATATTTT. It translates to CASSFPGGGGNTIYF.

The CDR3 DNA reads as TGTGCCAGTAGTATAATGGGGGCAACTAATGAAAAACTGTTTTTT. Translating it yields CASSIMGATNEKLFF. The rearrangement uses TRBV19 and TRBJ1-4, with TRBD1 as a possible D gene (5 bases). This CDR3 contains 15 residues. V was trimmed by 2 bases and J by 0 bases, leaving 7 bases between them. CDR1 is LNHDA and CDR2 is SQIVND in the germline V gene (reference sequence).

The gene calls are TRBV7-9 and TRBJ1-1; 7 bases are shared with TRBD1. Trimming took 0 bases from V and 1 from J; bases not matched to a gene: 5. CDR3 size: 16 residues. In germline, CDR1 is SEHNR, CDR2 FQNEAQ (reference sequence). CDR3 sequence (DNA): TGTGCCAGCAGCTTAGCGTTGGGGACAGCGAACACTGAAGCTTTCTTT. Amino acids: CASSLALGTANTEAFF.

J is TRBJ2-7 and V is TRBV28, with 9 bases identical to TRBD1. Germline V gene sequence: CDR1 MDHEN, CDR2 SYDVKM. The CDR3 contains 14 residues. The J segment lost 11 bases and the V segment lost 2 bases, leaving 10 bases of the junction unmatched. Written as DNA, the CDR3 is TGTGCCAGCAGTTTACGAGGGACAGGGCTTGAAGAGTACTTC. Its protein is CASSLRGTGLEEYF.

The DNA of the CDR3 is TGTGCCAGCAGCAAGACTAGCGGGGCGAGCTCCTACGAGCAGTACTTC. Its protein product is CASSKTSGASSYEQYF. This chain uses TRBV7-9 with TRBJ2-7; TRBD2 aligns across 11 bases. The junction had 6 bases not matched to a gene; V was cut back by 5 bases and J by 0 bases. The CDR3 is 16 amino acids. Germline assignment: CDR1 SEHNR and CDR2 FQNEAQ (reference sequence).

The chain recombines TRBV4-1 with TRBJ2-7; 7 nucleotides align to TRBD1. This CDR3 region has 19 residues. Germline V lookup: CDR1 MGHRA, CDR2 YSYEKL. The V gene end was trimmed by 0 bases and the J gene end by 1 base; junction bases not matched to a gene: 15. In DNA form, the CDR3 reads TGCGCCAGCAGCCAAGACCCACCCGCCAGACAGGGCCTTTCCTACGAGCAGTACTTC. The encoded protein is CASSQDPPARQGLSYEQYF.

V is TRBV27 and J is TRBJ2-7, with 9 bases fitting TRBD1. Trimming cost V 2 bases and J 2 bases; bases outside gene matches: 7. The CDR3 runs to 16 residues. Germline V lookup: CDR1 MNHEY, CDR2 SMNVEV (reference sequence). The CDR3 DNA reads TGTGCCAGCAGTTTACTACAGGGGGCAAGGACCTACGAGCAGTACTTC. Its protein is CASSLLQGARTYEQYF.

This clone showed up just a few times. The chain has TRBV10-1 and TRBJ2-5; TRBD2 matches at 10 bases. The germline V gene has CDR1 WNHNN and CDR2 SYGVQD (reference sequence). CDR3 length: 16 residues. The J segment lost 1 base and the V segment lost 1 base, leaving 3 bases of the junction unmatched. In nucleotides, the CDR3 is TGCGCCAGCAGTGAGTTGGCTAGCGGGAGCCAAGAGACCCAGTACTTC. This sequence encodes CASSELASGSQETQYF.

The CDR3 is CASSTIPGTASNYGYTF. DNA for the CDR3: TGTGCCAGCAGCACCATACCCGGGACGGCCTCTAACTATGGCTACACCTTC. The chain links TRBV7-9 to TRBJ1-2; D possibly corresponds to TRBD1 (5 bases). Germline CDR1 reads SEHNR; CDR2 reads FQNEAQ (reference sequence). V was pared by 5 bases and J by 0 bases, with 19 bases between. The CDR3 is made up of 17 amino acids.

The chain couples TRBV9 to TRBJ2-2; TRBD2 matches 7 bases. The germline V gene encodes CDR1 SGDLS and CDR2 YYNGEE. The ends lost 1 base at V and 0 bases at J; junction bases unmatched: 6. This CDR3 spans 17 amino acids. This CDR3 is CASSVSGEGPNTGELFF. The CDR3 nucleotides read TGTGCCAGCAGCGTATCGGGGGAGGGCCCGAACACCGGGGAGCTGTTTTTT.

A few counts support this clone. The chain couples TRBV9 to TRBJ1-4, with D possibly matching TRBD1 (5 bases). This CDR3 has 14 residues. Trimming cost V 2 bases and J 2 bases, with 7 bases left between them. Germline V gene sequence: CDR1 SGDLS, CDR2 YYNGEE. CDR3 nucleotide sequence: TGTGCCAGCAGCGTGGGGGGTACTAATGAAAAACTGTTTTTT. This encodes CASSVGGTNEKLFF.

The chain carries TRBV7-3 and TRBJ2-3; 7 nucleotides match TRBD2. The germline V gene encodes CDR1 SGHTA and CDR2 FQGTGA. V lost 2 bases to trimming and J lost 3 bases; unmatched junction nucleotides: 14. CDR3 length equals 18 residues. CDR3 protein: CASSLGFLGGEGTDTQYF. The DNA for the CDR3 is TGTGCCAGCAGCTTAGGCTTTCTGGGCGGGGAGGGGACAGATACGCAGTATTTT.

V and J are TRBV11-3 and TRBJ2-7; no firm D call. Trimming left V 6 bases short and J 2 bases short, with 8 bases between. The germline V gene encodes CDR1 SGHNT and CDR2 YENEEA. This CDR3 is 12 amino acids long. CDR3 in DNA: TGTGCCAGCAGGGTTCGGCCCTACGAGCAGTACTTC. Translated: CASRVRPYEQYF.

This chain joins TRBV7-8 and TRBJ1-2, with 9 bases matching TRBD1. The CDR3 loop spans 15 amino acids. V lost 5 bases and J lost 5; bases outside the gene matches: 9. CDR1 is SGHVS and CDR2 is FQNEAQ in the germline V gene. This CDR3 is CASSTYRGLEYGYTF. The CDR3 region has the DNA TGTGCCAGCAGCACCTACAGGGGGCTAGAGTATGGCTACACCTTC.

V is TRBV20-1 and J is TRBJ2-2; D unclear. In germline, CDR1 is DFQATT, CDR2 SNEGSKA (reference sequence). The length of the CDR3 is 11 residues. Trimming pared 6 bases from V and 0 bases from J, leaving 2 bases between. The DNA for the CDR3 is TGCAGTGCAACGAACACCGGGGAGCTGTTTTTT. Translation: CSATNTGELFF.

The chain uses TRBV13 and TRBJ2-3, with 8 bases that match TRBD2. Germline V gene sequence: CDR1 PRHDT, CDR2 FYEKMQ (reference sequence). Trimming took 1 base from V and 2 from J; bases not matched to a gene: 8. The CDR3 consists of 17 residues. The CDR3 nucleotides read TGTGCCAGCAGCTTAGATGAATTAGCGGGGCACACAGATACGCAGTATTTT. Amino acid sequence: CASSLDELAGHTDTQYF.

The rearrangement uses TRBV9 and TRBJ2-1; 9 bases are shared with TRBD2. The CDR3 is 16 residues long. V dropped 3 bases and J dropped 0; count of bases not matched to a gene: 4. Per germline, CDR1 SGDLS and CDR2 YYNGEE. Written as DNA, the CDR3 is TGTGCCAGCAGCGAGAGACTAGCGGCCTCCTACAATGAGCAGTTCTTC. It yields the protein CASSERLAASYNEQFF.

The sample holds one count of this clone. The CDR3 nucleotides are TGCGCCAGCAGCCCGGACCGGGGGGGAAATGAGCAGTTCTTC. Its translation: CASSPDRGGNEQFF. V is TRBV5-1 and J is TRBJ2-1, with 8 bases lining up with TRBD2. Germline V gene data show CDR1 as SGHRS and CDR2 as YFSETQ. The V gene end was trimmed by 4 bases and the J gene end by 7 bases; junction bases not matched to a gene: 7. CDR3 size: 14 residues.

The genes are TRBV28 and TRBJ2-1; 7 bases line up with TRBD1. J gave up 5 bases and V 1 base, and 8 bases lay outside the gene matches. Germline values: CDR1 MDHEN, CDR2 SYDVKM. The CDR3 has 16 amino acids. The CDR3 reads CASSLLLGQYNNEQFF. The CDR3 bases are TGTGCCAGCAGTTTATTATTGGGACAGTATAACAATGAGCAGTTCTTC. Full variable domain (outside the CDR3, taken from reference TRBV28 and TRBJ2-1): DVKVTQSSRYLVKRTGEKVFLECVQDMDHENMFWYRQDPGLGLRLIYFSYDVKMKEKGDIPEGYSVSREKKERFSLILESASTNQTSMYLCASSLLLGQYNNEQFFGPGTRLTVL.

The chain employs TRBV6-6 and TRBJ2-7; 13 nucleotides match TRBD2. Germline CDR1 reads MNHNY; CDR2 reads SVGAGI (reference sequence). This CDR3 comprises 15 residues. Unmatched junction bases numbered 4, after V lost 6 bases and J lost 2 bases. The CDR3 DNA reads as TGTGCCAGCAGGATGGGACTAGCGGGGACCTACGAGCAGTACTTC. This gives the protein CASRMGLAGTYEQYF.

V and J are TRBV9 and TRBJ2-1, with 13 bases identical to TRBD2. The CDR3 has 15 residues. The germline gives CDR1 SGDLS, CDR2 YYNGEE. V lost 4 bases to trimming and J lost 8 bases; unmatched junction nucleotides: 6. CDR3 loop: CASSSGTSGIDEQFF. CDR3 DNA sequence: TGTGCCAGCAGCTCAGGGACTAGCGGGATCGATGAGCAGTTCTTC.

CDR3 sequence: CASSLSTSGSTDTQYF. The DNA for the CDR3 is TGTGCCAGCAGCTTATCAACTAGCGGGAGCACAGATACGCAGTATTTT. The rearrangement joins TRBV7-6 to TRBJ2-3, with 9 positions matching TRBD2. J gave up 0 bases and V 2 bases, and 3 bases lay outside the gene matches. This CDR3 is 16 amino acids long. The germline V gene encodes CDR1 SGHVS and CDR2 FNYEAQ.

This CDR3 is CASSQVAGGNEQYF. In DNA form, the CDR3 reads TGCGCCAGCAGCCAAGTGGCGGGAGGAAACGAGCAGTACTTC. The rearrangement joins TRBV4-1 to TRBJ2-5, with 8 bases that match TRBD2. The DNA end is more similar to TRBJ2-7, so the J call may be wrong. Germline V gene sequence: CDR1 MGHRA, CDR2 YSYEKL. The CDR3 totals 14 residues.

The genes are TRBV11-2 and TRBJ2-7; D is ambiguous. The CDR3 has 14 amino acids. Germline loops: CDR1 SGHAT, CDR2 FQNNGV. Trimming removed 1 base from V and 2 bases from J, with 9 bases in between. The CDR3 coding sequence is TGTGCCAGCAGCTTAGGTACAGTTGCCTACGAGCAGTACTTC. It specifies CASSLGTVAYEQYF.